The clone carrying this T cell receptor beta chain was picked up a small number of times. The antigen is unknown. TCRdb analysed the 5' RACE reads with MiXCR anew, one entry per CDR3 protein. The table records about 890,000 distinct CDR3 sequences, roughly 12% of them present only once. The data are from a study of identical twins. Overall study findings and caveats: Within monozygotic twins, out-of-frame TCR alpha sharing was underestimated by the models. The analysis was cross-sectional rather than longitudinal within donors.

Per germline, CDR1 WNHNN and CDR2 SYGVQD (reference sequence). V lost 6 bases, J lost 3 bases, and 8 bases lay in between. This CDR3 is 13 amino acids long. The sample was also linked to a second study, of yellow fever vaccine responses in identical twins. According to that study: Twins reportedly showed a vaccine T cell response that seemed partly convergent and partly personalized.

The chain has TRBV10-1 and TRBJ2-2; D could derive from TRBD1 or TRBD2 (5 bases each). This receptor was taken from a young woman in good health. Sequenced input: PBMCs. The CDR3 DNA reads TGCGCCAGCAGGAGAGGGGACACCGGGGAGCTGTTTTTT. Translating gives CASRRGDTGELFF.